The 13 T cell receptor beta chains below come from one sample, sequenced in a study of shared clonotypes between healthy human individuals. Clones were sequenced by immunoSEQ multiplex PCR, and TCRdb holds only the in-frame ones, with some missing. The sample records about 980,000 clones, less than 85% being singletons. The sequenced sample was memory CD4+ T cells sorted from blood. Subset indicated: CD45RA-negative fraction. The receptors originated from a man aged 18-30 years in good health.

This clone was found a few times. This chain links TRBV11-2 with TRBJ2-3; 11 bases are a match to TRBD2. V dropped 3 bases and J dropped 6; count of bases not matched to a gene: 5. The CDR3 is made up of 15 amino acids. From germline, CDR1 is SGHAT and CDR2 FQNNGV. The CDR3 sequence: CASSFSGGAADTQYF. The CDR3 DNA follows: TGTGCCAGCAGCTTTAGCGGGGGGGCCGCGGATACGCAGTATTTT.

V and J are TRBV11-2 and TRBJ2-7, with 8 bases aligning to TRBD2. This CDR3 is 17 amino acids long. V was clipped by 4 bases and J by 0 bases; unmatched bases: 11. The germline V gene encodes CDR1 SGHAT and CDR2 FQNNGV. In DNA, the CDR3 is TGTGCCAGCAGCTCCTCTCCGGTAGCGGGGTTCTCCTACGAGCAGTACTTC. Its protein product is CASSSSPVAGFSYEQYF.

V is TRBV4-1 and J is TRBJ2-4; 8 bases align to TRBD1. The CDR3 totals 18 residues. Germline assignment: CDR1 MGHRA and CDR2 YSYEKL. V lost 1 base and J lost 2; bases outside the gene matches: 10. CDR3 protein: CASSQGQGTSGTKNIQYF. The CDR3 DNA sequence: TGCGCCAGCAGCCAAGGACAGGGGACGAGTGGGACCAAAAACATTCAGTACTTC.

In its sample, this clone was seen many times. The chain carries TRBV5-1 and TRBJ1-1, with D tentatively TRBD1 (6 bases). The CDR3 length is 15 residues. Germline CDR1 is SGHRS and CDR2 is YFSETQ. With 4 bases removed from V and 3 bases from J, the gap between germline ends came to 16 bases. CDR3 loop: CASSPDPGEYTEAFF. The CDR3 DNA is TGCGCCAGCAGCCCTGACCCAGGGGAATACACTGAAGCTTTCTTT.

The chain links TRBV28 to TRBJ1-5, with 8 bases that match TRBD1. The CDR3 is made up of 16 amino acids. V lost 7 bases and J lost 1; bases outside the gene matches: 9. Per germline, CDR1 MDHEN and CDR2 SYDVKM. CDR3 sequence: CASTQGARRSNQPQHF. The DNA for the CDR3 is TGTGCCAGCACTCAGGGGGCACGGAGGAGCAATCAGCCCCAGCATTTT.

The chain employs TRBV14 and TRBJ2-5, with 8 nucleotides matching TRBD1. The CDR3 covers 15 residues. Losses at the gene ends were 1 base for V and 5 bases for J; bases not matched to a gene: 6. Germline-derived CDR1 and CDR2 are SGHDN and FVKESK. The CDR3 here is CASSQGTGFGETQYF. CDR3 sequence (DNA): TGTGCCAGCAGCCAAGGGACAGGGTTTGGGGAGACCCAGTACTTC.

This rearrangement joins TRBV15 to TRBJ2-7, with D uncertain. The CDR3 has 14 amino acids. V lost 0 bases to trimming and J lost 6 bases, with 12 bases between them. The germline V gene has CDR1 LNHNV and CDR2 YYDKDF (reference sequence). DNA for the CDR3: TGTGCCACCAGCAGAGATCGAGACAAGGCCGAGCAGTACTTC. Protein sequence: CATSRDRDKAEQYF.

This chain links TRBV10-2 with TRBJ2-7; 7 bases map to TRBD1. The germline V gene encodes CDR1 WSHSY and CDR2 SAAADI. J was trimmed by 4 bases and V by 10 bases; bases with no gene match: 10. The CDR3 length is 13 residues. The CDR3 nucleotides read TGCGCCACTTCGACAGGGTATCAATACGAGCAGTACTTC. It translates to CATSTGYQYEQYF.

The J gene is TRBJ2-7, the V gene TRBV28, with 10 nucleotides matching TRBD2. Germline trimming cut 1 base from V and 3 bases from J; bases unmatched to any gene: 3. The length of the CDR3 is 15 residues. Germline CDR1 and CDR2: MDHEN and SYDVKM. The CDR3 spells CASSLFQRGGYEQYF. In DNA form, the CDR3 reads TGTGCCAGCAGTTTATTTCAGCGGGGGGGCTACGAGCAGTACTTC.

Written as DNA, the CDR3 is TGTGCCAGCAGCTTGGGGCGTGGAGAGACCCAGTACTTC. This sequence encodes CASSLGRGETQYF. The rearrangement links TRBV7-8 to TRBJ2-5; weak D call: TRBD1 (5 bases). The CDR3 consists of 13 residues. The germline gives CDR1 SGHVS, CDR2 FQNEAQ. Trimming removed 3 bases at V and 4 bases at J, with 9 bases between.

The gene calls are TRBV5-6 and TRBJ2-3, with D possibly being TRBD2 (6 bases). Trimming took off 5 bases at V and 2 bases at J, with 15 bases between the two ends. Germline assignment: CDR1 SGHDT and CDR2 YYEEEE. The CDR3 is 15 residues long. CDR3 DNA sequence: TGTGCCAGCAGGTCGGCCAGGGAGGACACAGATACGCAGTATTTT. This sequence encodes CASRSAREDTDTQYF.

The CDR3 region is CASSFAWRGAEAFF. CDR3 in DNA: TGTGCCAGCAGCTTTGCCTGGCGGGGTGCTGAAGCTTTCTTT. The rearrangement links TRBV5-4 to TRBJ1-1; D call uncertain. Trimming shortened V by 2 bases and J by 6 bases, and 14 bases separated the two germline ends. Germline loops: CDR1 SGHNT, CDR2 YYREEE (reference sequence). The CDR3 extends over 14 amino acids.

This chain connects TRBV5-1 to TRBJ2-7, with D unclear. Per the germline V gene, CDR1 is SGHRS and CDR2 is YFSETQ. CDR3 length: 16 amino acids. V lost 0 bases, J lost 4 bases, and 17 bases lay in between. The CDR3 spells CASSLATDSARYEQYF. The CDR3 DNA reads TGCGCCAGCAGCTTGGCCACCGACTCTGCTAGATACGAGCAGTACTTC.